A selection of T cell receptor beta chains follows, all from one sample in a study of regulatory T cells in long-lasting Graves disease. TCRdb recomputed calls from the multiplex PCR reads with MiXCR, one row per CDR3 protein. The sample includes approximately 540,000 distinct CDR3 sequences, around 12% of them seen just once. These same data were also listed under a study on T cells in Graves' hyperthyroidism and ophthalmopathy.

Sequences were derived from peripheral blood mononuclear cells (PBMCs), sampled at new diagnosis, from a patient treated with antithyroid drugs. The origin of the receptors is a woman aged 25 to 45 with Graves disease. CDR3s include the opening cysteine and the closing phenylalanine or tryptophan. A D gene is named only where the DNA matches it firmly. Size is stated for part of the rows, as once, few or many counts, or as a class when the clone is expanded.

J gene	D gene	clone size	CDR3 length	V gene	CDR3 protein	CDR3 DNA
TRBJ1-1	.	.	14	TRBV6-2/TRBV6-3	CASSYSMVGEKGFF	TGTGCCAGCAGTTACTCCATGGTAGGGGAAAAGGGGTTCTTT
TRBJ2-7	.	many	14	TRBV5-1	CASSTWAQGYEQYF	TGCGCCAGCAGCACTTGGGCCCAGGGCTACGAGCAGTACTTC
TRBJ2-7	TRBD2	many	16	TRBV7-8	CASSLSLWEGSYEQYF	TGTGCCAGCAGCTTATCCCTGTGGGAGGGATCCTACGAGCAGTACTTC
TRBJ2-1	.	many	14	TRBV20-1	CSASRFGQYNEQFF	TGCAGTGCTAGCCGGTTCGGACAGTACAATGAGCAGTTCTTC
TRBJ2-3	.	.	14	TRBV20-1	CSAGSAGHTDTQYF	TGCAGTGCCGGCTCGGCGGGACACACAGATACGCAGTATTTT
TRBJ1-2	.	.	15	TRBV4-3	CASSQDGSSAYGYTF	TGCGCCAGCAGCCAAGACGGGAGTTCGGCCTATGGCTACACCTTC
TRBJ2-1	TRBD2	few	14	TRBV20-1	CSAHRGLGYNEQFF	TGCAGTGCTCATAGGGGACTAGGATACAATGAGCAGTTCTTC
TRBJ2-6	TRBD1	many	19	TRBV5-1	CASSLVFLDRGTGANVLTF	TGCGCCAGCAGCTTGGTTTTCTTGGACAGGGGAACTGGGGCCAACGTCCTGACTTTC
TRBJ2-7	.	many	15	TRBV20-1	CSATTALAVFYEQYF	TGCAGTGCAACGACGGCCTTAGCGGTGTTCTACGAGCAGTACTTC
TRBJ2-6	.	few	15	TRBV30	CAWSPYLGGANVLTF	TGTGCCTGGAGTCCCTACCTGGGTGGGGCCAACGTCCTGACTTTC
TRBJ1-2	.	many	13	TRBV20-1	CSARGRGGYGYTF	TGCAGTGCTAGAGGCAGGGGAGGCTATGGCTACACCTTC
TRBJ2-1	TRBD2	many	18	TRBV11-2	CASSLTGIAGGVLGEQFF	TGTGCCAGCAGCTTGACGGGAATAGCGGGAGGGGTTTTGGGTGAGCAGTTCTTC
TRBJ1-1	.	.	14	TRBV15	CATSQGTMNTEAFF	TGTGCCACCAGCCAAGGGACGATGAACACTGAAGCTTTCTTT
TRBJ1-3	.	few	15	TRBV12-3/TRBV12-4	CASSLSLGLGNTIYF	TGTGCCAGCAGCCTTTCACTGGGGTTGGGAAACACCATATATTTT
TRBJ2-2	TRBD1	many	16	TRBV6-1	CASSRGTAKNTGELFF	TGTGCCAGCAGTCGAGGGACAGCCAAGAACACCGGGGAGCTGTTTTTT
TRBJ2-1	.	many	19	TRBV24-1	CATSEGYPNEGRTYNEQFF	TGTGCCACCAGTGAAGGATACCCCAACGAGGGGAGGACCTACAATGAGCAGTTCTTC
TRBJ1-2	.	many	14	TRBV18	CASSLSDGDYGYTF	TGTGCCAGCTCACTTTCGGACGGTGACTATGGCTACACCTTC
TRBJ2-1	TRBD2	many	14	TRBV12-3/TRBV12-4	CASRDSGRYNEQFF	TGTGCCAGCAGGGATAGCGGGAGGTACAATGAGCAGTTCTTC